The next 20 T cell receptor beta chains were all read from a single sample in a study of beta chain features in type 1 diabetes (dated by TCRdb to the late 2010s). The library was produced with the immunoSEQ multiplex PCR assay. The entire amount of isolated RNA was reverse transcribed using the High Capacity cDNA Reverse Transcription Kit, so the sequenced TCRB transcripts were expressed ones. TCRdb stores this immuneACCESS table with in-frame sequences only. Part of the clones is absent; in the studies checked, under half of the shortfall reflects unresolved V genes, and no reason is known for the rest. The sample records about 650,000 clones, about an eighth of which are singletons. More than 0.095% of the sample is taken by the ten largest. Broad study findings and their caveats: In all four CD4+ subsets, TCRB CDR3 length was moderately but significantly shorter in type 1 diabetes patients.

These receptors are not linked to any known antigen. Sequenced: naive CD4+ T cells from blood. In the paper's terms, the cell subset or site label means: true naive CD4+ T cells. These receptors all come from a man aged 30 to 45 with type 1 diabetes.

The V gene is TRBV9, the J gene TRBJ1-3; D call uncertain. CDR1 is SGDLS, CDR2 YYNGEE, per germline. With 4 bases removed from V and 1 base from J, the gap between germline ends came to 12 bases. The CDR3 covers 15 residues. The CDR3 spells CASSTQDHSGNTIYF. DNA of the CDR3: TGTGCCAGCAGCACCCAGGACCATTCTGGAAACACCATATATTTT.

This clone was counted only a few times. This sequence joins TRBV5-6 and TRBJ2-7; 9 nucleotides match TRBD2. Per the germline V gene, CDR1 is SGHDT and CDR2 is YYEEEE. This CDR3 is 15 amino acids long. The V and J ends lost 2 bases and 3 bases, in that order; junction bases with no gene match: 6. This CDR3 is CASSFRLAGNYEQYF. CDR3 sequence (DNA): TGTGCCAGCAGCTTCAGGCTAGCGGGGAACTACGAGCAGTACTTC.

This clone was recorded a few times. This chain uses TRBV7-2 with TRBJ2-7; TRBD2 matches 11 bases. Germline CDR1 SGHTA, CDR2 FQGNSA. J lost 7 bases, V lost 5 bases, and 13 bases had no gene match. The CDR3 extends over 16 amino acids. CDR3 region: CASSPSRLAGLGEQYF. CDR3 coding DNA: TGTGCCAGCAGCCCCTCGAGACTAGCGGGGCTGGGAGAGCAGTACTTC.

This chain connects TRBV6-5 to TRBJ2-5; no firm D call. Per germline, CDR1 MNHEY and CDR2 SVGAGI. This CDR3 region has 12 residues. Trimming took 2 bases from V and 5 from J, leaving 6 bases between them. The CDR3 DNA reads TGTGCCAGCAGTTACAACACGGAGACCCAGTACTTC. Its translation: CASSYNTETQYF.

This clone has just a few counts. V usage is TRBV7-2 and J usage is TRBJ1-2; maybe TRBD1 (5 bases). CDR3 size: 12 residues. Per the germline V gene, CDR1 is SGHTA and CDR2 is FQGNSA. V was clipped by 3 bases and J by 4 bases, with 6 bases between them. CDR3 region: CASSFGGYGYTF. The CDR3 nucleotides read TGTGCCAGCAGCTTCGGGGGCTATGGCTACACCTTC.

This clone came up a few times. The V gene is TRBV9, the J gene TRBJ2-7; D unclear. The CDR3 contains 15 residues. Trimming stripped 0 bases from V and 4 bases from J, with 14 bases between. The germline V gene encodes CDR1 SGDLS and CDR2 YYNGEE. CDR3: CASSVALGTPYEQYF. CDR3 bases: TGTGCCAGCAGCGTAGCTCTAGGTACGCCGTACGAGCAGTACTTC.

The chain employs TRBV19 and TRBJ1-1; unclear D gene. CDR1 LNHDA and CDR2 SQIVND come from the germline V gene (reference sequence). The CDR3 contains 14 residues. Trimming removed 0 bases at V and 4 bases at J, with 9 bases between. The CDR3 protein is CASSIDGVSTEAFF. CDR3 bases: TGTGCCAGTAGTATAGACGGGGTGAGCACTGAAGCTTTCTTT.

In regard to this clone: The sample holds other DNA sequences that translate to the same CDR3. This rearrangement joins TRBV7-9 to TRBJ2-1, with D possibly being TRBD1 or TRBD2 (5 bases each). Trimming shortened V by 3 bases and J by 7 bases, and 16 bases separated the two germline ends. The CDR3 length is 15 residues. The germline CDR1 and CDR2 sequences are SEHNR and FQNEAQ (reference sequence). In DNA form, the CDR3 reads TGTGCCAGCAGCTTGAGGGGACCAACAGGTAATGAGCAGTTCTTC. This encodes CASSLRGPTGNEQFF.

The V and J genes are TRBV23-1 and TRBJ2-2, with D tentatively TRBD2 (6 bases). TRBV23-1 is marked as an open reading frame, function uncertain. This CDR3 is built from 14 residues. V lost 7 bases to trimming and J lost 5 bases, with 14 bases between them. The CDR3 DNA reads TGCGCCAGCACCCCGTTGGGGAGGACCGGGGAGCTGTTTTTT. This codes for CASTPLGRTGELFF.

A note on this clone: One base away lies a much larger clone, so this may be a sequencing read error. This chain uses TRBV6-1 with TRBJ1-2; D ambiguous. The germline gives CDR1 MNHNS, CDR2 SASEGT. The CDR3 contains 11 residues. The ends were cut back, 1 base at V and 6 bases at J, with 3 bases in the middle. The CDR3 loop reads CASSEGNGYTF. The CDR3 coding sequence is TGTGCCAGCAGTGAAGGGAATGGCTACACCTTC.

The chain employs TRBV7-9 and TRBJ2-1; no definite D call. Germline V lookup: CDR1 SEHNR, CDR2 FQNEAQ (reference sequence). The V and J ends lost 2 bases and 6 bases respectively, with 14 bases between them. The CDR3 is made up of 15 amino acids. In nucleotides, the CDR3 is TGTGCCAGCAGCTTAAAAGGGTTTATGAGCAATGAGCAGTTCTTC. This encodes CASSLKGFMSNEQFF.

This rearrangement joins TRBV4-3 to TRBJ2-1; weak D call: TRBD1 (6 bases). Germline CDR1 and CDR2: LGHNA and YSLEER. CDR3 size: 17 residues. The V end lost 0 bases, the J end lost 7 bases, and 19 bases lay between the germline ends. The CDR3 is CASSQDRGPPTSNEQFF. The DNA of the CDR3 is TGCGCCAGCAGCCAAGACAGGGGCCCTCCTACAAGTAATGAGCAGTTCTTC.

This clone has more than one count but fewer than ten. As DNA, the CDR3 is TGTGCCAGCAGCTTAAAAGGGACTGAAGCTTTCTTT. Amino acid sequence: CASSLKGTEAFF. The J gene is TRBJ1-1, the V gene TRBV7-2, with D uncertain. V was clipped by 2 bases and J by 5 bases, with 6 bases between them. The CDR3 length is 12 residues. In germline, CDR1 is SGHTA, CDR2 FQGNSA.

The sample holds a few counts of this clone. V usage is TRBV4-3 and J usage is TRBJ2-7, with D perhaps matching TRBD1 (6 bases). Looked up from germline, CDR1 is LGHNA and CDR2 is YSLEER. The V gene lost 1 base and the J gene lost 2 bases, with 15 bases spanning the gap. CDR3 length: 16 amino acids. The CDR3 here is CASSQGRSGETYEQYF. Written as DNA, the CDR3 is TGCGCCAGCAGCCAAGGAAGGTCAGGGGAGACCTACGAGCAGTACTTC.

This clone occurred a few times. The V gene is TRBV7-2, the J gene TRBJ1-4, with 7 bases fitting TRBD1. Germline CDR1 SGHTA, CDR2 FQGNSA. Losses at the gene ends were 5 bases for V and 2 bases for J; bases not matched to a gene: 2. The CDR3 has 14 amino acids. As DNA, the CDR3 is TGTGCCAGCAGCATGACAGGGACTAATGAAAAACTGTTTTTT. It is translated as CASSMTGTNEKLFF.

This clone was observed a handful of times. The chain is built from TRBV5-8 and TRBJ2-5; D ambiguous. Trimming took 4 bases from V and 0 from J, leaving 13 bases between them. In germline, CDR1 is SGHTS, CDR2 YDEGEE. CDR3 length: 15 amino acids. CDR3 sequence (DNA): TGTGCCAGCAGCCGCAGGCAGTGGTACCAAGAGACCCAGTACTTC. It is translated as CASSRRQWYQETQYF.

The chain couples TRBV11-2 to TRBJ2-7; D is undetermined. V shed 5 bases and J shed 0 bases, with 5 bases lying between them. Germline V gene lookup returns CDR1 SGHAT and CDR2 FQNNGV. The CDR3 runs 12 residues. CDR3 in amino acids: CASSPASYEQYF. The DNA of the CDR3 is TGTGCCAGCAGCCCCGCCTCCTACGAGCAGTACTTC.

This clone appeared a few times. This chain uses TRBV9 with TRBJ1-2; tentatively, D is TRBD1 (5 bases). Germline V gives CDR1 SGDLS, CDR2 YYNGEE. The germline V and J ends were trimmed by 4 bases and 2 bases, with 15 bases remaining between them. The CDR3 covers 15 residues. For the CDR3, the DNA is TGTGCCAGCAGCCCCTCTTCAGGGTTGAACTATGGCTACACCTTC. This sequence encodes CASSPSSGLNYGYTF.

The CDR3 spells CASSSGSSSYNEQFF. The CDR3 DNA reads TGTGCCAGCTCATCTGGGTCCAGCTCCTACAATGAGCAGTTCTTC. V is TRBV18 and J is TRBJ2-1; D is uncertain. The germline gives CDR1 KGHSH, CDR2 LQKENI. The CDR3 runs to 15 residues. V was cut by 5 bases and J by 0 bases, with 11 bases left in between.

The chain couples TRBV30 to TRBJ2-3, with D hard to call. Looked up from germline, CDR1 is GTSNPN and CDR2 is SVGIG (reference sequence). Trimming cost V 0 bases and J 1 base, with 8 bases left between them. This CDR3 contains 14 residues. This CDR3 reads CAWSVGMGTDTQYF. In DNA, the CDR3 is TGTGCCTGGAGTGTAGGGATGGGCACAGATACGCAGTATTTT. The complete variable domain, with remaining parts taken from reference TRBV30 and TRBJ2-3, reads SQTIHQWPATLVQPVGSPLSLECTVEGTSNPNLYWYRQAAGRGLQLLFYSVGIGQISSEVPQNLSASRPQDRQFILSSKKLLLSDSGFYLCAWSVGMGTDTQYFGPGTRLTVL.